The 26 T cell receptor beta chains below come from one sample, sequenced in a study of T cells in Graves' hyperthyroidism and ophthalmopathy. From RNA transcripts, TCR beta CDR3 regions were amplified. An initial round of RT-PCR targeting the TCR CDR3 relied on the HTBI primer set. One entry per CDR3 protein results from TCRdb running MiXCR on the multiplex PCR reads. The repertoire holds a few hundred thousand distinct CDR3 sequences, with around 46% as singletons. Material for sequencing was peripheral blood or thyroid tissue (not recorded which). Source of these receptors: a woman younger than 30 with Graves' hyperthyroidism.

This rearrangement joins TRBV2 to TRBJ1-3; weak D call: TRBD1 (5 bases). Germline values: CDR1 SNHLY, CDR2 FYNNEI. This CDR3 contains 14 residues. The chain's CDR3 is CARDDSNSGNTIYF. CDR3 DNA sequence: TGTGCTAGAGATGACAGTAACTCTGGAAACACCATATATTTT. The full variable domain, its missing parts supplied by reference TRBV2 and TRBJ1-3, is EPEVTQTPSHQVTQMGQEVILRCVPISNHLYFYWYRQILGQKVEFLVSFYNNEISEKSEIFDDQFSVERPDGSNFTLKIRSTKLEDSAMYFCARDDSNSGNTIYFGEGSWLTVV.

The chain carries TRBV20-1 and TRBJ1-3, with no clear D. Trimming pared 2 bases from V and 0 bases from J, leaving 5 bases between. The germline V gene encodes CDR1 DFQATT and CDR2 SNEGSKA (reference sequence). The CDR3 runs to 13 residues. CDR3 in amino acids: CSARRYSGNTIYF. The DNA for the CDR3 is TGCAGTGCTAGACGATACTCTGGAAACACCATATATTTT.

This CDR3 is CAITQGQETQYF. The CDR3 DNA reads TGTGCCATCACTCAGGGCCAAGAGACCCAGTACTTC. The chain recombines TRBV10-3 with TRBJ2-5, with D perhaps TRBD1 (5 bases). Germline-derived CDR1 and CDR2 are ENHRY and SYGVKD. The CDR3 extends over 12 amino acids. V shed 7 bases and J shed 1 base, with 7 bases lying between them.

This clonotype was counted ten times or more. V and J are TRBV29-1 and TRBJ2-5, with TRBD2 identical over 7 bases. The CDR3 loop spans 12 amino acids. Germline loops: CDR1 SQVTM, CDR2 ANQGSEA. J gave up 2 bases and V 6 bases, and 3 bases lay outside the gene matches. The CDR3 protein is CSVSLAQETQYF. CDR3 bases: TGCAGCGTCTCACTAGCGCAAGAGACCCAGTACTTC.

V and J are TRBV12-5 and TRBJ2-5, with 10 bases lining up with TRBD2. CDR3 size: 13 residues. After removal of 8 bases from V and 5 bases from J, the junction contained 5 bases not matched to a gene. Germline V gene data show CDR1 as LGHNT and CDR2 as FRNRAP. DNA of the CDR3: TGTGCTAGTCTAGCGGGAGTTCGGGAGACCCAGTACTTC. Translated, it gives CASLAGVRETQYF.

The V and J genes are TRBV29-1 and TRBJ1-1; no reliable D call. CDR1 is SQVTM and CDR2 is ANQGSEA in the germline V gene. With 5 bases removed from V and 14 bases from J, the gap between germline ends came to 33 bases. CDR3 length: 16 amino acids. This CDR3 is CSVSSTSGRAQYEQFF. CDR3 DNA sequence: TGCAGCGTTTCCTCCACTAGCGGGAGGGCCCAGTATGAGCAGTTCTTT.

On this clonotype: No conserved phenylalanine or tryptophan is present at the end of the CDR3, so a read error is the likely explanation. The limits of the CDR3 on the DNA are not certain, so only TCRdb's listed CDR3 is given. The rearrangement links TRBV7-2 to TRBJ1-2. CDR1 is SGHTA and CDR2 is FQGNSA in the germline V gene. The CDR3 sequence runs 11 residues, both termini included. CDR3 in amino acids: CASSLIRTGTL.

The table lists this clonotype with many counts. The chain is built from TRBV29-1 and TRBJ1-1, with a possible D match to TRBD1 (5 bases). There are 12 residues in the CDR3. V dropped 6 bases and J dropped 6 bases, with 14 bases sitting between them. The germline CDR1 and CDR2 sequences are SQVTM and ANQGSEA. The CDR3 region is CSVVDSKPEAFF. CDR3 in DNA: TGCAGCGTCGTCGACAGTAAACCTGAAGCTTTCTTT.

In this sample, this clonotype turned up many times. The genes are TRBV14 and TRBJ1-1, with D uncertain. The V and J ends lost 4 bases and 4 bases respectively, with 13 bases between them. The length of the CDR3 is 14 residues. Germline V gene sequence: CDR1 SGHDN, CDR2 FVKESK. CDR3 DNA: TGTGCCAGCAGCCCTCTCCACCAAAGCACTGAAGCTTTCTTT. This translates into CASSPLHQSTEAFF.

This clonotype was observed at least ten times. The genes are TRBV15 and TRBJ2-7; 11 bases line up with TRBD2. The CDR3 has 16 amino acids. The germline gives CDR1 LNHNV, CDR2 YYDKDF (reference sequence). V trimming: 2 bases; J trimming: 2 bases; junction bases outside the gene matches: 5. The CDR3 sequence is CATSRSGLAVTYEQYF. The CDR3 DNA follows: TGTGCCACCAGCAGATCGGGACTAGCGGTTACCTACGAGCAGTACTTC.

This clonotype has a handful of counts. The chain carries TRBV7-8 and TRBJ1-5; 7 positions match TRBD1. J gave up 3 bases and V 5 bases, and 7 bases lay outside the gene matches. The CDR3 runs to 15 residues. The germline gives CDR1 SGHVS, CDR2 FQNEAQ. The CDR3, as DNA: TGTGCCAGCAGCAAATGGGGACAGTTCAATCAGCCCCAGCATTTT. Protein sequence: CASSKWGQFNQPQHF.

The chain joins TRBV6-1 to TRBJ1-2; 7 nucleotides match TRBD1. The CDR3 covers 13 residues. The germline CDR1 and CDR2 sequences are MNHNS and SASEGT. V dropped 6 bases and J dropped 3; count of bases not matched to a gene: 4. The CDR3 DNA reads as TGTGCCAGCAGAACCGGGACAGACTATGGCTACACCTTC. Residues: CASRTGTDYGYTF.

This clonotype was detected a few times. The CDR3 sequence: CASSWQGSQPQHF. The CDR3 nucleotides read TGTGCCAGCAGTTGGCAGGGGAGTCAGCCCCAGCATTTT. The rearrangement joins TRBV6-5 to TRBJ1-5, with TRBD1 as a possible D gene (6 bases). The ends were cut back, 4 bases at V and 6 bases at J, with 10 bases in the middle. Germline V gene sequence: CDR1 MNHEY, CDR2 SVGAGI. The CDR3 totals 13 residues.

The chain carries TRBV7-9 and TRBJ1-2, with TRBD1 matching over 9 bases. V lost 5 bases, J lost 8 bases, and 12 bases stayed unmatched. The CDR3 is 15 residues long. From germline, CDR1 is SEHNR and CDR2 FQNEAQ (reference sequence). The CDR3 nucleotides read TGTGCCAGCAGCCCCCGGGACAGGGAAGTAGAGGGCTACACCTTC. Translating gives CASSPRDREVEGYTF. Drawing the rest from reference TRBV7-9 and TRBJ1-2, the complete variable domain is DTGVSQNPRHKITKRGQNVTFRCDPISEHNRLYWYRQTLGQGPEFLTYFQNEAQLEKSRLLSDRFSAERPKGSFSTLEIQRTEQGDSAMYLCASSPRDREVEGYTFGSGTRLTVV.

For this clonotype: This may come from a read error, since a much larger clone is one base off. V and J are TRBV7-3 and TRBJ2-5, with D perhaps TRBD2 (6 bases). The CDR3 is made up of 14 amino acids. Between the trimmed V and J ends, which lost 6 bases and 5 bases, there was a span of 16 bases. Germline V gene data show CDR1 as SGHTA and CDR2 as FQGTGA. The CDR3, as DNA: TGTGCCAGCAGTGAACAGGCGGGACGGGAGACCCAGTACTTC. This translates into CASSEQAGRETQYF.

This clonotype was detected a few times. This chain links TRBV12-3 or TRBV12-4 with TRBJ1-2; D unresolved. This CDR3 comprises 11 residues. The V end lost 11 bases, the J end lost 5 bases, and 12 bases lay between the germline ends. The DNA of the CDR3 is TGTGCCTCTAAACGCCTTTATGGCTACACCTTC. Its protein product is CASKRLYGYTF.

This clonotype came up many times. V gene TRBV24-1 combines with J gene TRBJ1-1; D gene unclear. The length of the CDR3 is 14 residues. Germline loops: CDR1 KGHDR, CDR2 SFDVKD. The V end lost 4 bases, the J end lost 7 bases, and 15 bases lay between the germline ends. CDR3 bases: TGTGCCACCAGTGACCCGGTCAATTCGAGTGAAGCTTTCTTT. Its protein is CATSDPVNSSEAFF.

At least ten counts were recorded for this clonotype. This chain links TRBV7-8 with TRBJ2-5, with TRBD1 identical over 9 bases. The CDR3 runs to 16 residues. From germline, CDR1 is SGHVS and CDR2 FQNEAQ. V was clipped by 1 base and J by 5 bases; unmatched bases: 8. This CDR3 is CASSLEGQGGVETQYF. The CDR3 region has the DNA TGTGCCAGCAGCTTAGAGGGACAGGGCGGTGTTGAGACCCAGTACTTC.

This chain connects TRBV10-3 to TRBJ2-7; TRBD2 agrees at 9 bases. Per germline, CDR1 ENHRY and CDR2 SYGVKD. Trimming at V came to 6 bases and at J to 3 bases, leaving 3 bases not matched to a gene. The CDR3 has 13 residues. The CDR3 reads CAIRLAGNYEQYF. The CDR3 bases are TGTGCCATCAGGCTAGCGGGAAACTACGAGCAGTACTTC.

Concerning this clonotype itself: A junction boundary mismatches the germline segment, possibly from a read error. This chain uses TRBV2 with TRBJ1-5, with D hard to call. The CDR3 runs 16 residues. Germline lookup yields CDR1 SNHLY and CDR2 FYNNEI. CDR3 region: CAGSPTRNYSNQPQHF. The CDR3 nucleotides are TGTGCCGGCAGTCCCACACGGAATTATAGCAATCAGCCCCAGCATTTT.

This clonotype came up many times. V is TRBV7-9 and J is TRBJ1-4, with D perhaps matching TRBD1 (5 bases). The V and J ends lost 5 bases and 6 bases respectively, with 13 bases between them. This CDR3 spans 14 amino acids. Germline V gives CDR1 SEHNR, CDR2 FQNEAQ (reference sequence). CDR3 sequence reads: CASSAVTDHEKLFF. CDR3 DNA sequence: TGTGCCAGCAGCGCGGTGACAGATCATGAAAAACTGTTTTTT.

Turning to this clonotype: This sequence may be a read error, since a much larger clone differs from it by one base. The chain couples TRBV29-1 to TRBJ2-7; weak D call: TRBD1 (6 bases). The germline gives CDR1 SQVTM, CDR2 ANQGSEA. The CDR3 is 13 residues long. Trimming took 4 bases from V and 3 from J, leaving 13 bases between them. The CDR3: CSVGLDSGYEQYF. CDR3 sequence (DNA): TGCAGCGTTGGACTGGACAGTGGCTACGAGCAGTACTTC.

The chain is built from TRBV15 and TRBJ2-7; no definite D call. Germline lookup yields CDR1 LNHNV and CDR2 YYDKDF (reference sequence). V shed 7 bases and J shed 9 bases, with 7 bases lying between them. The CDR3 extends over 9 amino acids. For the CDR3, the DNA is TGTGCCACCAAGTTCGGGCAGTACTTC. Translated, it gives CATKFGQYF.

The rearrangement joins TRBV15 to TRBJ2-2; 11 positions match TRBD2. The germline CDR1 and CDR2 sequences are LNHNV and YYDKDF (reference sequence). The CDR3 has 18 amino acids. Trimming at V came to 2 bases and at J to 3 bases, leaving 8 bases not matched to a gene. The CDR3 region has the DNA TGTGCCACCAGCAGACTACCCGGGACTAGCGGCCACACCGGGGAGCTGTTTTTT. This codes for CATSRLPGTSGHTGELFF.

The table lists this clonotype with a few counts. The V gene is TRBV20-1, the J gene TRBJ1-2, with D tentatively TRBD1 (6 bases). Germline lookup yields CDR1 DFQATT and CDR2 SNEGSKA (reference sequence). V lost 4 bases and J lost 6, with 12 bases in between. This CDR3 region has 12 residues. CDR3 in amino acids: CSAMWQGNGYTF. CDR3 coding DNA: TGCAGTGCTATGTGGCAGGGGAATGGCTACACCTTC.

The chain couples TRBV7-9 to TRBJ2-7; D ambiguous. The CDR3 length is 12 residues. Germline lookup yields CDR1 SEHNR and CDR2 FQNEAQ (reference sequence). Trimming removed 5 bases from V and 3 bases from J, with 8 bases in between. CDR3 nucleotides: TGTGCCAGCAGCATCATGGGCTACGAGCAGTACTTC. It specifies CASSIMGYEQYF.